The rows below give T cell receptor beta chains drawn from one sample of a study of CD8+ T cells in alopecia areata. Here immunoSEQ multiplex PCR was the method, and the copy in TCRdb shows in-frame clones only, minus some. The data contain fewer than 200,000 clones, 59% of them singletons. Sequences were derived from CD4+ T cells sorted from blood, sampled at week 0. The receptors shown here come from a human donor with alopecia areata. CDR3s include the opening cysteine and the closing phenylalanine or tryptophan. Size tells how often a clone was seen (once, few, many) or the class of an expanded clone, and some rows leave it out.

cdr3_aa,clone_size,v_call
CASSLWTSGGHSSYNEQFF,.,TRBV7-2
CASRPDRFTEAFF,few,TRBV7-2
CASSEVKFNQPQHF,.,TRBV25-1
CASSLVQGVGEQYF,few,TRBV7-8
CSAGTAETQYF,.,TRBV29-1
CASSSEARGRTEAFF,.,TRBV27
CASSPRGLANTGELFF,.,TRBV9
CASSQDKAVTYTF,few,TRBV4-1
CTSSPPRGHRTYEQYF,few,TRBV1
CASSNRGAINEKLFF,.,TRBV6-5
CASSQDIGTGYSNQPQHF,few,TRBV4-2
CASSPKTVPIRNEQFF,.,TRBV25-1
CASSLGASNYGYTF,.,TRBV6-5
CAWSASLGSRTEAFF,.,TRBV30
CSVALRGRETQYF,.,TRBV29-1
CASSPRLGESYEQYF,.,TRBV7-7
CASSFDRSGGYGYTF,.,TRBV9
CASRSGVAGELFF,.,TRBV7-7
CASSVGAGGSDTQYF,.,TRBV9
CASSYRDNQPQHF,.,TRBV6-5
CAWSVGQGVGYTF,few,TRBV30